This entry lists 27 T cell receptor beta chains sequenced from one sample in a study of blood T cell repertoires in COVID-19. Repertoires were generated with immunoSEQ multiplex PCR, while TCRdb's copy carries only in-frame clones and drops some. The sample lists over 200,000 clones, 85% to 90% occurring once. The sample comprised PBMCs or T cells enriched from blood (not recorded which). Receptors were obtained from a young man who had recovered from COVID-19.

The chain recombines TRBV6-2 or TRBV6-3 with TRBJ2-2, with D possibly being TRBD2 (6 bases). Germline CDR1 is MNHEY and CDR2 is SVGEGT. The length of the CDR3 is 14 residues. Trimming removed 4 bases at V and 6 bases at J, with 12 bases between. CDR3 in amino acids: CASSLTSWAGELFF. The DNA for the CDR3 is TGTGCCAGCAGTTTGACTAGTTGGGCCGGGGAGCTGTTTTTT.

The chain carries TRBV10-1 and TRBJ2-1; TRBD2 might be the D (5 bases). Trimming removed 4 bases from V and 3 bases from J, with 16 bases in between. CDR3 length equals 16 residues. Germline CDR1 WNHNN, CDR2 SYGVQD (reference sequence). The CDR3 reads CASSADFAGNYNEQFF. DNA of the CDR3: TGCGCCAGCAGTGCCGACTTCGCGGGCAACTACAATGAGCAGTTCTTC.

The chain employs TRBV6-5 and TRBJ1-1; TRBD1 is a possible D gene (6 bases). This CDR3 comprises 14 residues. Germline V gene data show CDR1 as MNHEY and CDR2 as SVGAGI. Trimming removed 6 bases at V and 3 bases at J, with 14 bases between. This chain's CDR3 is CASSRAGADTEAFF. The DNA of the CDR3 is TGTGCCAGCAGCCGGGCGGGGGCCGACACTGAAGCTTTCTTT.

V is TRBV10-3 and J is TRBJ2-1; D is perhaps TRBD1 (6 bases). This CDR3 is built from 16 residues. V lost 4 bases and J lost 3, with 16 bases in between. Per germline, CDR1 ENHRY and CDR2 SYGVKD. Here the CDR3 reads CAISGSIGQRYNEQFF. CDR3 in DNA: TGTGCCATCAGTGGGTCGATTGGACAGCGCTACAATGAGCAGTTCTTC.

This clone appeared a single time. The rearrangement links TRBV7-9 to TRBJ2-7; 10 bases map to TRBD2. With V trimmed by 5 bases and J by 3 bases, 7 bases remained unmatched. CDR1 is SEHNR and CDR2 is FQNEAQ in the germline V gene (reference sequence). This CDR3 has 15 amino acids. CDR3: CASSPGTSVIYEQYF. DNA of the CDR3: TGTGCCAGCAGCCCCGGGACTAGCGTAATCTACGAGCAGTACTTC.

CDR3 DNA: TGTGCCAGCAGCTTGGGACAGAGAAGCAATCAGCCCCAGCATTTT. Translation gives CASSLGQRSNQPQHF. The chain employs TRBV7-6 and TRBJ1-5, with 7 positions matching TRBD1. Germline assignment: CDR1 SGHVS and CDR2 FNYEAQ. The CDR3 consists of 15 residues. V lost 3 bases and J lost 1; bases outside the gene matches: 3. The variable domain in full, completed from reference TRBV7-6 and TRBJ1-5, reads GAGVSQSPRYKVTKRGQDVALRCDPISGHVSLYWYRQALGQGPEFLTYFNYEAQQDKSGLPNDRFSAERPEGSISTLTIQRTEQRDSAMYRCASSLGQRSNQPQHFGDGTRLSIL.

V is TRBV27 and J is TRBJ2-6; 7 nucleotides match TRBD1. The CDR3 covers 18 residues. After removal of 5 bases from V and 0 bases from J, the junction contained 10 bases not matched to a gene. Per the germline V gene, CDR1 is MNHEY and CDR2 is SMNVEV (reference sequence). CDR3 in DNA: TGTGCCAGCAGTATGCTAGGGGGCGGAAGCTCTGGGGCCAACGTCCTGACTTTC. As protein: CASSMLGGGSSGANVLTF.

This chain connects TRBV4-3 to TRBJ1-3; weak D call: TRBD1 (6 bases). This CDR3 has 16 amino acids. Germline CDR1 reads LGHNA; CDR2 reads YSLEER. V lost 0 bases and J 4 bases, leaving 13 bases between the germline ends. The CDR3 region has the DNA TGCGCCAGCAGCCAAGAACCCCAGGGGAGAGGAAACACCATATATTTT. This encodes CASSQEPQGRGNTIYF.

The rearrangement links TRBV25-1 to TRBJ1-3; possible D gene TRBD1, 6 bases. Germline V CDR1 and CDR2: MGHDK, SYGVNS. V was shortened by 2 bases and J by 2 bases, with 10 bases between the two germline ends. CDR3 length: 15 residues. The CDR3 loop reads CASSEDGTPGNTIYF. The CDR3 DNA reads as TGTGCCAGCAGTGAAGATGGGACACCTGGAAACACCATATATTTT.

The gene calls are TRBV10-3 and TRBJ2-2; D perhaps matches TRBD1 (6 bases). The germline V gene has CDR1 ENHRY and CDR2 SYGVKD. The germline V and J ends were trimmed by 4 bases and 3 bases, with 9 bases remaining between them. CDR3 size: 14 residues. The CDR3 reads CAISGQADTGELFF. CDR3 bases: TGTGCCATCAGTGGACAGGCCGACACCGGGGAGCTGTTTTTT.

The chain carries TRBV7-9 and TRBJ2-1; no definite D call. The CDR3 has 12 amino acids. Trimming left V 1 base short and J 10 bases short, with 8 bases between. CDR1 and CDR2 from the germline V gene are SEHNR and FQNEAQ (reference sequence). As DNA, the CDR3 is TGTGCCAGCAGCTTAGGAACCCGGGAGCAGTTCTTC. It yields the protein CASSLGTREQFF.

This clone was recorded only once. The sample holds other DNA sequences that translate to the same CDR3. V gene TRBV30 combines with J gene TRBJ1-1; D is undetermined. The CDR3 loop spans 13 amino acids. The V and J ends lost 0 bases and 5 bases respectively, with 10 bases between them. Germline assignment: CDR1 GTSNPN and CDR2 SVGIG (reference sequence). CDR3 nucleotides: TGTGCCTGGAGTGTACGGGGAAATACTGAAGCTTTCTTT. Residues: CAWSVRGNTEAFF.

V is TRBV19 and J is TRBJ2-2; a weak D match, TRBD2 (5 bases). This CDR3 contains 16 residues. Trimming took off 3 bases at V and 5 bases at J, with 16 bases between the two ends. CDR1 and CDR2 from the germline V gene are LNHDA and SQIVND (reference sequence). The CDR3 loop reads CASSMGVAGPTGELFF. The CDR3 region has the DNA TGTGCCAGTAGTATGGGAGTGGCAGGACCGACCGGGGAGCTGTTTTTT.

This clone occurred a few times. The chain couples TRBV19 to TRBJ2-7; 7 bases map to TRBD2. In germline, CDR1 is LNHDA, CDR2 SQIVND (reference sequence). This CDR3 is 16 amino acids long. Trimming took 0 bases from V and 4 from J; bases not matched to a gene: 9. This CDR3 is CASSIDLSSGVYEQYF. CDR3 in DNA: TGTGCCAGTAGTATAGATCTATCGAGCGGGGTTTACGAGCAGTACTTC. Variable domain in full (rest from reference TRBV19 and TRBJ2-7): DGGITQSPKYLFRKEGQNVTLSCEQNLNHDAMYWYRQDPGQGLRLIYYSQIVNDFQKGDIAEGYSVSREKKESFPLTVTSAQKNPTAFYLCASSIDLSSGVYEQYFGPGTRLTVT.

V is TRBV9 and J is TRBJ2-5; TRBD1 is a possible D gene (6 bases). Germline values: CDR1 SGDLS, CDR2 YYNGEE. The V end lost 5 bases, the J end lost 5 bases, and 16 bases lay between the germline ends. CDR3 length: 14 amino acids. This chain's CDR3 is CASSSQGRGETQYF. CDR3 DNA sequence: TGTGCCAGCAGTTCACAGGGCCGTGGGGAGACCCAGTACTTC.

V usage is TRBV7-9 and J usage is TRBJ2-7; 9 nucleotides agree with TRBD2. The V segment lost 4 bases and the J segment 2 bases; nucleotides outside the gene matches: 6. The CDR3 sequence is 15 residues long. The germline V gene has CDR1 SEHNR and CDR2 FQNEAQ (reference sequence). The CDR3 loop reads CASSYTTSGTYEQYF. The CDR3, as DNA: TGTGCCAGCAGCTACACGACTAGCGGAACCTACGAGCAGTACTTC.

Here the CDR3 DNA reads TGTGCCAGCAGTGCCGGGGTCGGGTTTACGGACAATGAGCAGTTCTTC. It yields the protein CASSAGVGFTDNEQFF. The chain carries TRBV6-4 and TRBJ2-1, with D maybe TRBD2 (5 bases). CDR1 and CDR2 from the germline V gene are MRHNA and SNTAGT. Trimming removed 4 bases from V and 5 bases from J, with 18 bases in between. The length of the CDR3 is 16 residues.

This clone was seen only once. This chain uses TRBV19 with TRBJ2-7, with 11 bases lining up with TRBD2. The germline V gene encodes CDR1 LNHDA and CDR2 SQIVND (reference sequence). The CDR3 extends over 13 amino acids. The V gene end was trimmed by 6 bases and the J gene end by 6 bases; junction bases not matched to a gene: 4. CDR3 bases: TGTGCCAGTAGCAGACTAGCGGGGAGCGAGCAGTACTTC. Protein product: CASSRLAGSEQYF.

The CDR3 region is CASSAGGNEQYF. The CDR3 bases are TGTGCCAGCAGCGCAGGGGGCAACGAGCAGTACTTC. This sequence joins TRBV9 and TRBJ2-7; 8 bases align to TRBD1. The CDR3 length is 12 residues. CDR1 is SGDLS, CDR2 YYNGEE, per germline. The junction had 1 base not matched to a gene; V was cut back by 3 bases and J by 5 bases. Looking up the rest from reference TRBV9 and TRBJ2-7 gives the full variable domain: DSGVTQTPKHLITATGQRVTLRCSPRSGDLSVYWYQQSLDQGLQFLIQYYNGEERAKGNILERFSAQQFPDLHSELNLSSLELGDSALYFCASSAGGNEQYFGPGTRLTVT.

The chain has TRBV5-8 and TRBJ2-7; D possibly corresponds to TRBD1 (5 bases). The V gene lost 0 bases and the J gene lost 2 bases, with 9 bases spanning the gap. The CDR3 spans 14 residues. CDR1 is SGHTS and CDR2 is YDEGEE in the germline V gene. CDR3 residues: CASSLAPGPYEQYF. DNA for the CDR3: TGTGCCAGCAGCTTGGCCCCAGGGCCCTACGAGCAGTACTTC.

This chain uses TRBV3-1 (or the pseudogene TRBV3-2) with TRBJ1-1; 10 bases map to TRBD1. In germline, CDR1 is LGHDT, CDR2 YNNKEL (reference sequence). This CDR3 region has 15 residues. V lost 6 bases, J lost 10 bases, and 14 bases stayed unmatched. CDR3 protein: CASRPGQGGPTRAFF. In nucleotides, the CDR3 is TGTGCCAGCAGACCCGGACAGGGGGGTCCTACCCGAGCTTTCTTT.

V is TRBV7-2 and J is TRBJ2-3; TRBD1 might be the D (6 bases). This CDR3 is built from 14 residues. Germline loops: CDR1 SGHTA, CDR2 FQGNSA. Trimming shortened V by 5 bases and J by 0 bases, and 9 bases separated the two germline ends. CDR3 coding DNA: TGTGCCAGCAGCCGCGACAGGAGCACAGATACGCAGTATTTT. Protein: CASSRDRSTDTQYF. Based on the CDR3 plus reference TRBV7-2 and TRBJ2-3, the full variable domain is GAGVSQSPSNKVTEKGKDVELRCDPISGHTALYWYRQSLGQGLEFLIYFQGNSAPDKSGLPSDRFSAERTGGSVSTLTIQRTQQEDSAVYLCASSRDRSTDTQYFGPGTRLTVL.

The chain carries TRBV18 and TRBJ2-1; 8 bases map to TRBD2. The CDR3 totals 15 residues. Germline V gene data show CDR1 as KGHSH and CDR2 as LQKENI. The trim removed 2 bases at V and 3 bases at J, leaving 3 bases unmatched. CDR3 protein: CASSPGGGFYNEQFF. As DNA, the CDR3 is TGTGCCAGCTCACCAGGCGGGGGGTTCTACAATGAGCAGTTCTTC.

Here the CDR3 DNA reads TGTGCCACCAGGGGGCCGAGCCAGGTGAATGAGCAGTTCTTC. This sequence encodes CATRGPSQVNEQFF. The chain carries TRBV24-1 and TRBJ2-1, with D possibly matching TRBD1 (5 bases). V gave up 7 bases and J gave up 7 bases, with 16 bases separating them. The CDR3 totals 14 residues. Germline V gene sequence: CDR1 KGHDR, CDR2 SFDVKD.

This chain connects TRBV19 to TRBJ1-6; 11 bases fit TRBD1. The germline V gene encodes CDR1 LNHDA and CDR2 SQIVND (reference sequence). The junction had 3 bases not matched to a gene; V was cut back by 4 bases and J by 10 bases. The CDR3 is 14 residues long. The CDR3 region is CASSKDRGLSPLHF. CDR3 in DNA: TGTGCCAGTAGTAAGGACAGGGGGCTGTCACCCCTCCACTTT.

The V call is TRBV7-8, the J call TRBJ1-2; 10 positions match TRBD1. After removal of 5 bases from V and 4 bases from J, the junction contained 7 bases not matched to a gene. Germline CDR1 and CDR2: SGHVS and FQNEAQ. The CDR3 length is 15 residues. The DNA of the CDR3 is TGTGCCAGCAGCCGGGACAGGGGATCCCTCTATGGCTACACCTTC. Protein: CASSRDRGSLYGYTF.

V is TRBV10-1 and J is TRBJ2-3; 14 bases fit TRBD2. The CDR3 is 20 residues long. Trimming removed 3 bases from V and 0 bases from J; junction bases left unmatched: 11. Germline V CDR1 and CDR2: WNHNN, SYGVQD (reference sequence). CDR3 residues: CASSDQGLAGEHRSTDTQYF. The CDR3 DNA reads TGCGCCAGCAGTGATCAGGGACTAGCGGGAGAGCACCGCAGCACAGATACGCAGTATTTT.